A selection of T cell receptor beta chains follows, all from one sample in a study of blood T cell repertoires in COVID-19. The data were produced by immunoSEQ multiplex PCR, yet TCRdb's version contains in-frame clones alone and is incomplete. This table has around 200,000 clones, around nine tenths appearing once. The source material was peripheral blood. The receptors here all came from a man aged 25-45 years with acute or convalescent COVID-19. CDR3s include the opening cysteine and the closing phenylalanine or tryptophan. D genes are given only for firm matches. Not all rows give a size; the values are once, few, many and, for expanded clones, a class.

clone size: NA; D gene: NA; J gene: TRBJ1-5; V gene: TRBV9; CDR3 protein: CASSVGSDQPQHF; CDR3 DNA: TGTGCCAGCAGCGTAGGTTCGGATCAGCCCCAGCATTTT
clone size: few; D gene: NA; J gene: TRBJ1-6; V gene: TRBV28; CDR3 protein: CASIRAGSNSPLHF; CDR3 DNA: TGTGCCAGCATACGTGCAGGGTCAAATTCACCCCTCCACTTT
clone size: NA; D gene: TRBD1; J gene: TRBJ1-5; V gene: TRBV4-1; CDR3 protein: CASSQDSRQGFNQPQHF; CDR3 DNA: TGCGCCAGCAGCCAAGATTCGAGACAGGGGTTCAATCAGCCCCAGCATTTT
clone size: NA; D gene: NA; J gene: TRBJ1-2; V gene: TRBV6-5; CDR3 protein: CASSLDLGAGSFGYTF; CDR3 DNA: TGTGCCAGCAGTTTAGATCTAGGCGCGGGGTCGTTTGGCTACACCTTC
clone size: NA; D gene: TRBD1; J gene: TRBJ1-4; V gene: TRBV4-1; CDR3 protein: CASSQPDRATNEKLFF; CDR3 DNA: TGCGCCAGCAGCCAACCCGACAGGGCAACTAATGAAAAACTGTTTTTT
clone size: NA; D gene: TRBD1; J gene: TRBJ2-7; V gene: TRBV9; CDR3 protein: CASSTGTESSYEQYF; CDR3 DNA: TGTGCCAGCAGCACCGGGACAGAGAGCTCCTACGAGCAGTACTTC
clone size: NA; D gene: NA; J gene: TRBJ1-1; V gene: TRBV30; CDR3 protein: CAWNRETEAFF; CDR3 DNA: TGTGCCTGGAACAGGGAAACTGAAGCTTTCTTT
clone size: NA; D gene: TRBD1; J gene: TRBJ2-2; V gene: TRBV5-1; CDR3 protein: CASSSRTGPGELFF; CDR3 DNA: TGCGCCAGCTCCTCCAGGACAGGGCCCGGGGAGCTGTTTTTT
clone size: few; D gene: NA; J gene: TRBJ1-2; V gene: TRBV18; CDR3 protein: CASSLQGPYGYTF; CDR3 DNA: TGTGCCAGCTCGCTGCAGGGGCCCTATGGCTACACCTTC
clone size: NA; D gene: NA; J gene: TRBJ2-2; V gene: TRBV5-4; CDR3 protein: CASSLPGGNTGELFF; CDR3 DNA: TGTGCCAGCAGCTTACCCGGGGGGAACACCGGGGAGCTGTTTTTT
clone size: NA; D gene: TRBD2; J gene: TRBJ2-7; V gene: TRBV5-6; CDR3 protein: CASSSPGLAGSAYEQYF; CDR3 DNA: TGTGCCAGCAGCTCCCCGGGACTAGCGGGATCTGCCTACGAGCAGTACTTC